This T cell receptor beta chain was sequenced for a study of cytomegalovirus exposure and HLA in healthy donors. PCR amplification relied on 60 Vbeta primers (plus 13 Jbeta primers). Using immunoSEQ multiplex PCR, the repertoire was profiled, and TCRdb retains in-frame clones only, with some absent. Among 75,000 to 95,000 clones, about 88% were seen once, and the ten largest hold 2.1%. Sequenced input: PBMCs. This clonotype was sampled from a man aged 18 to 29 in good health and CMV-seronegative.

This CDR3 is CASSELQNTGELFF. The CDR3 nucleotides read TGTGCCAGCAGTGAATTACAGAACACCGGGGAGCTGTTTTTT. The chain has TRBV6-1 and TRBJ2-2, with D uncertain. With 2 bases removed from V and 1 base from J, the gap between germline ends came to 5 bases. The CDR3 loop spans 14 amino acids. Germline CDR1 MNHNS, CDR2 SASEGT.